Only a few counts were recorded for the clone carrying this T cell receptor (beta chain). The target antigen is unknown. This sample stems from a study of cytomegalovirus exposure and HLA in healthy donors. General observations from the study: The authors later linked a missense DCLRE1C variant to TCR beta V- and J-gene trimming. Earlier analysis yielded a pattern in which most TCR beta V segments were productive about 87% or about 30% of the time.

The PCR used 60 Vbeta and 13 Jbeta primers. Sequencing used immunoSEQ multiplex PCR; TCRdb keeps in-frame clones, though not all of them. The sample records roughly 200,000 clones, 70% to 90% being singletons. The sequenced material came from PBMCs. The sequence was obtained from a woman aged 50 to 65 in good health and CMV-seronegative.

DNA of the CDR3: TGCAGCGCCCAGGGACAGCGGCTCGCCTACAATGAGCAGTTCTTC. It translates to CSAQGQRLAYNEQFF. The V gene is TRBV29-1, the J gene TRBJ2-1; 7 bases are shared with TRBD1. The CDR3 consists of 15 residues. V was pared by 7 bases and J by 2 bases, with 11 bases of the junction left unmatched. Germline CDR1 reads SQVTM; CDR2 reads ANQGSEA.